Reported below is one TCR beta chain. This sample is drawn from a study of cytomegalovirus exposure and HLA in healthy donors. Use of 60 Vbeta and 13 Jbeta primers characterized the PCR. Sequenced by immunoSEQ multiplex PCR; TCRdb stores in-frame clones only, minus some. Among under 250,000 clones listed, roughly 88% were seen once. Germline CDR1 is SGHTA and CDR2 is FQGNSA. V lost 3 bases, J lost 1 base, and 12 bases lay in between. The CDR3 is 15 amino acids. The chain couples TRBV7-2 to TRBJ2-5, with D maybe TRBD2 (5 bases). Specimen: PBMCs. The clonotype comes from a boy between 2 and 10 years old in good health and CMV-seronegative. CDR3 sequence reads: CASSFGSDRQETQYF. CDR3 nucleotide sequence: TGTGCCAGCAGCTTTGGTAGCGACCGCCAAGAGACCCAGTACTTC.